This record covers a single T cell receptor beta chain. The data originate from a study of cytomegalovirus exposure and HLA in healthy donors. V dropped 5 bases and J dropped 5 bases, with 13 bases sitting between them. The CDR3 runs 13 residues. Per the germline V gene, CDR1 is MNHEY and CDR2 is SMNVEV (reference sequence). PCR was performed using 60 Vbeta and 13 Jbeta primers. The assay was immunoSEQ multiplex PCR, and TCRdb's table has in-frame clones only and misses some. The table has roughly 100,000 clones, 65% seen once. The clonotype comes from a woman aged 45 to 65 in good health and CMV-seropositive. Sequencing input: PBMCs. This chain uses TRBV27 with TRBJ2-7, with a tentative D call TRBD1 (6 bases). The CDR3 sequence is CASSEGDGNEQYF. For the CDR3, the DNA is TGTGCCAGCAGTGAGGGGGATGGCAACGAGCAGTACTTC.